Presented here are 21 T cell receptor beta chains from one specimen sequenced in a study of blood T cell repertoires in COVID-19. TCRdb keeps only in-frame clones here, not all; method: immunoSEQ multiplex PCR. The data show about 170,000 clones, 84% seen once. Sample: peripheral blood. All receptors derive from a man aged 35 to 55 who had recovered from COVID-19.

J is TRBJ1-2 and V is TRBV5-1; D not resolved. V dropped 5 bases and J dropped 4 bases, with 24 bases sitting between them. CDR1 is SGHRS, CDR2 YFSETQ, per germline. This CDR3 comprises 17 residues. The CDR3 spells CASRAGKGTVAGYGYTF. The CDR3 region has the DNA TGCGCCAGCAGGGCCGGTAAAGGAACCGTAGCGGGCTATGGCTACACCTTC.

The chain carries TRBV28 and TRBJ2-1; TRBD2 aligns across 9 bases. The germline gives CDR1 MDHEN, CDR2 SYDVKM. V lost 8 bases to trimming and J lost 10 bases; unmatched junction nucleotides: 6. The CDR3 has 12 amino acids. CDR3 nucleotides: TGTGCCAGCCATAGCGGGAGAGGCGAGCAGTTCTTC. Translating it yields CASHSGRGEQFF.

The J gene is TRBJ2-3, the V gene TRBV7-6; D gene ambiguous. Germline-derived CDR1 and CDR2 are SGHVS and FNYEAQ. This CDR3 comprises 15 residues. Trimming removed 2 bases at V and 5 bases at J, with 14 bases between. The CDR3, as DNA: TGTGCCAGCAGCTTAACCCGTAGAGAGATAGATACGCAGTATTTT. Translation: CASSLTRREIDTQYF.

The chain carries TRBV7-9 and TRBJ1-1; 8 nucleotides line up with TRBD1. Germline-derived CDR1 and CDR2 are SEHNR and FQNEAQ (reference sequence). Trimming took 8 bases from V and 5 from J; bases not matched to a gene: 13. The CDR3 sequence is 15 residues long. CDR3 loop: CASLGTGGRMTEAFF. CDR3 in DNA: TGTGCCAGCCTAGGGACAGGAGGGAGGATGACTGAAGCTTTCTTT.

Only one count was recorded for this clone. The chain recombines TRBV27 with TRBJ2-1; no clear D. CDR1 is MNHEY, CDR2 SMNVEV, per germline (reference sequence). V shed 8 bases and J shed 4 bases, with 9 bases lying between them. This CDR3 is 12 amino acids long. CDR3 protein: CASGPVYNEQFF. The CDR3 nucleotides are TGTGCCAGCGGCCCTGTGTACAATGAGCAGTTCTTC.

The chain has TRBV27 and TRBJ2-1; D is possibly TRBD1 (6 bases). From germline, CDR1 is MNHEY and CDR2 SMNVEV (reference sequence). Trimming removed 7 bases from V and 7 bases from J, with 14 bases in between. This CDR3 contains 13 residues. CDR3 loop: CASTTGYRNEQFF. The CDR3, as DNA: TGTGCCAGCACCACAGGGTATAGGAATGAGCAGTTCTTC.

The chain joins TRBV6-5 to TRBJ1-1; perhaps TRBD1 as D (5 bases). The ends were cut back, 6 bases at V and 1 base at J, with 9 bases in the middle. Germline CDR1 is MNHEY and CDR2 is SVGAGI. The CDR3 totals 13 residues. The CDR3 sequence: CASSRTSNTEAFF. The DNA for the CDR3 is TGTGCCAGCAGCCGGACATCGAACACTGAAGCTTTCTTT.

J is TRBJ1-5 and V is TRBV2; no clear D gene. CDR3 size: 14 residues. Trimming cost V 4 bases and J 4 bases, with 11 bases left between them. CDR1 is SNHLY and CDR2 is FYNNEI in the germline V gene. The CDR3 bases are TGTGCCAGCAGTGGAATACAGTTGAATCAGCCCCAGCATTTT. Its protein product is CASSGIQLNQPQHF. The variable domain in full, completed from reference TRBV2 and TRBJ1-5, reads EPEVTQTPSHQVTQMGQEVILRCVPISNHLYFYWYRQILGQKVEFLVSFYNNEISEKSEIFDDQFSVERPDGSNFTLKIRSTKLEDSAMYFCASSGIQLNQPQHFGDGTRLSIL.

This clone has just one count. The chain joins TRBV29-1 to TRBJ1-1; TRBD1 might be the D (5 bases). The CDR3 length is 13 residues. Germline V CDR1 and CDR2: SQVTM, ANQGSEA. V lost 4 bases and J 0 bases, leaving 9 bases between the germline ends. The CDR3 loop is CSVGEQVNTEAFF. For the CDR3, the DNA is TGCAGCGTTGGAGAACAGGTGAACACTGAAGCTTTCTTT.

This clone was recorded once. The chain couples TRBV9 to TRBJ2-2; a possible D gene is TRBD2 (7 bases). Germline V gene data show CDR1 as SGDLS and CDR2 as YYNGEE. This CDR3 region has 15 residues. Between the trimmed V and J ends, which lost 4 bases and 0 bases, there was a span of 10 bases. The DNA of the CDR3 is TGTGCCAGCAGCTCGGGGGGCACGAACACCGGGGAGCTGTTTTTT. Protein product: CASSSGGTNTGELFF.

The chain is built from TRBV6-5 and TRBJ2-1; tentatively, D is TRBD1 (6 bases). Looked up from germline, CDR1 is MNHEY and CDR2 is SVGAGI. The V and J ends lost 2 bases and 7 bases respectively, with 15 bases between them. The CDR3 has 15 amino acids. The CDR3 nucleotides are TGTGCCAGCAGTTACCCAGAACAGGGTAGAAATGAGCAGTTCTTC. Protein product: CASSYPEQGRNEQFF.

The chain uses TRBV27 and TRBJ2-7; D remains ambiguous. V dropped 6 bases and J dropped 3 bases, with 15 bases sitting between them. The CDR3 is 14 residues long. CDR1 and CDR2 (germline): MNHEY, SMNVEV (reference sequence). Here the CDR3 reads CASSLPAANYEQYF. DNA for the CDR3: TGTGCCAGCAGCCTTCCGGCGGCGAACTACGAGCAGTACTTC.

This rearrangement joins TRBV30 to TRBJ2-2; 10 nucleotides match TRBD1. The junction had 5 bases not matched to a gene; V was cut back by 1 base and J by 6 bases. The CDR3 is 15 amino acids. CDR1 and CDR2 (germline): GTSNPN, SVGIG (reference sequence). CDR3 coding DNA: TGTGCCTGGAGTGGAGACAGGGGGCGCGCCGGGGAGCTGTTTTTT. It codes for CAWSGDRGRAGELFF.

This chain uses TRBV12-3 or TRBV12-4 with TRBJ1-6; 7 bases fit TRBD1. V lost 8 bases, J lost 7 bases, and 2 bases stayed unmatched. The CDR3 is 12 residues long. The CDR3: CASRDRNSPLHF. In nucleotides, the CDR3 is TGTGCCAGCCGGGACAGAAATTCACCCCTCCACTTT.

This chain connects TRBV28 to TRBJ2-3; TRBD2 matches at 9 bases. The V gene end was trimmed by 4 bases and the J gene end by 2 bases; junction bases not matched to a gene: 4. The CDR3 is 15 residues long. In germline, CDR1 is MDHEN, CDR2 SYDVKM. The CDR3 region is CASSSPSGITDTQYF. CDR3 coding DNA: TGTGCCAGCAGTTCCCCTAGCGGGATCACAGATACGCAGTATTTT.

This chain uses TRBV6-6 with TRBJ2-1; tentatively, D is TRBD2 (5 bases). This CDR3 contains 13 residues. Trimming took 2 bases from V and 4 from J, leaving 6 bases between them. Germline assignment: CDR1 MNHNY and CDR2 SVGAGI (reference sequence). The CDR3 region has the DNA TGTGCCAGCAGTTACCGGGGATACAATGAGCAGTTCTTC. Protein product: CASSYRGYNEQFF.

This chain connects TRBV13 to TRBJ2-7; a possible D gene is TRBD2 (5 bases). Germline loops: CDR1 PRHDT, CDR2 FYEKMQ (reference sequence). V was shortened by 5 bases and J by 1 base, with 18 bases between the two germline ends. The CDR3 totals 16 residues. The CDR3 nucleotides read TGTGCCAGCAGCCAGAGACCGGGAAAAGGGTCCTACGAGCAGTACTTC. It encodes CASSQRPGKGSYEQYF. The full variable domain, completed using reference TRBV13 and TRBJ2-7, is AAGVIQSPRHLIKEKRETATLKCYPIPRHDTVYWYQQGPGQDPQFLISFYEKMQSDKGSIPDRFSAQQFSDYHSELNMSSLELGDSALYFCASSQRPGKGSYEQYFGPGTRLTVT.

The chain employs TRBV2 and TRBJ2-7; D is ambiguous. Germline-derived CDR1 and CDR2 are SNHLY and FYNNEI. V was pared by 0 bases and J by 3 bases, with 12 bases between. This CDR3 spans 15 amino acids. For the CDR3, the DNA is TGTGCCAGCAGTGAAGCGCTTCGACATGTCTACGAGCAGTACTTC. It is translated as CASSEALRHVYEQYF.

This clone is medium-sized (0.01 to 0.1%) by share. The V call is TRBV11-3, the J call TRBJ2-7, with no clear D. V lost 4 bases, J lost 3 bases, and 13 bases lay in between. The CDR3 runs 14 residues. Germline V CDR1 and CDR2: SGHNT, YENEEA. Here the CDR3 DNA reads TGTGCCAGCAGCTCGCGTCAGGTCCACTACGAGCAGTACTTC. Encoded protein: CASSSRQVHYEQYF.

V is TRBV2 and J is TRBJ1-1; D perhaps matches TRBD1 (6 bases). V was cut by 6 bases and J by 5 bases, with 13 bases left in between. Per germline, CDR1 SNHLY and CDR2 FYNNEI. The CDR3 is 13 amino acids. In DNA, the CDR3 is TGTGCCAGCAGCTCGGACAGAGGGACTGAAGCTTTCTTT. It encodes CASSSDRGTEAFF.

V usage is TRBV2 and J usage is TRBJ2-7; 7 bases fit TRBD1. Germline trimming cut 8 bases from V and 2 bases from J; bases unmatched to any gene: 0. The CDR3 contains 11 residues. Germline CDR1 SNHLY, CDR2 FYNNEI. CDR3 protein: CASGQAYEQYF. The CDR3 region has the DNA TGTGCCAGCGGACAGGCCTACGAGCAGTACTTC.